One T cell receptor (beta chain) is described in this entry. Its specificity is unknown. CDR1 SGHVS and CDR2 FQNEAQ come from the germline V gene. The CDR3 covers 14 residues. Trimming took off 4 bases at V and 2 bases at J, with 10 bases between the two ends. Alopecia areata patients had lesional scalp punch biopsies and peripheral blood taken from them. These data originate in a study of CD8+ T cells in alopecia areata. In the study overall: Patients in the treated group were given tofacitinib by mouth, 5 to 10 mg twice a day.

Broader study findings: Clonality in lesional scalp, especially alopecia totalis/universalis, exceeded that of normal scalp.

Reverse transcribed after extraction, RNA yielded cDNA as the sequencing template. Repertoires were generated with immunoSEQ multiplex PCR, while TCRdb's copy carries only in-frame clones and drops some. The repertoire holds roughly 59,000 clones, roughly 44% seen once, with approximately 18% in the top ten. This TCR was recovered from a human donor with alopecia areata. V gene TRBV7-8 combines with J gene TRBJ2-3, with no clear D. Sequencing was performed on CD8+ T cells sorted from blood, taken at week 0. CDR3 DNA sequence: TGTGCCAGCAGCTCCGACCCTCTCACAGATACGCAGTATTTT. This codes for CASSSDPLTDTQYF.